This TCR beta chain stems from a study of blood T cell repertoires in COVID-19. Across the study: The origin of the acute and convalescent COVID-19 samples was the United States, Italy and Spain. Sources were T cells, B-cell-depleted T cells, or PBMCs; the material itself was cDNA or gDNA.

It was during active infection that Seattle patients were enrolled and then longitudinally followed. Per the study methods: Estimation of nucleated cell counts was performed using reference gene primer amplification. Sequencing used immunoSEQ multiplex PCR; TCRdb keeps in-frame clones, though not all of them. V and J calls plus clone size are reproduced from that table; the DNA served to infer D and trimming. The sample lists around 250,000 clones; around 88% were seen once. The V and J ends lost 3 bases and 8 bases respectively, with 11 bases between them. The CDR3 covers 13 residues. The specimen sequenced was peripheral blood. The TCR originated in a woman older than 75 with COVID-19, enrolled during active disease. The genes are TRBV12-3 or TRBV12-4 and TRBJ2-1, with TRBD1 as a possible D gene (6 bases). CDR3 region: CASSLMGAYEQFF. DNA for the CDR3: TGTGCCAGCAGTTTGATGGGGGCCTATGAGCAGTTCTTC.